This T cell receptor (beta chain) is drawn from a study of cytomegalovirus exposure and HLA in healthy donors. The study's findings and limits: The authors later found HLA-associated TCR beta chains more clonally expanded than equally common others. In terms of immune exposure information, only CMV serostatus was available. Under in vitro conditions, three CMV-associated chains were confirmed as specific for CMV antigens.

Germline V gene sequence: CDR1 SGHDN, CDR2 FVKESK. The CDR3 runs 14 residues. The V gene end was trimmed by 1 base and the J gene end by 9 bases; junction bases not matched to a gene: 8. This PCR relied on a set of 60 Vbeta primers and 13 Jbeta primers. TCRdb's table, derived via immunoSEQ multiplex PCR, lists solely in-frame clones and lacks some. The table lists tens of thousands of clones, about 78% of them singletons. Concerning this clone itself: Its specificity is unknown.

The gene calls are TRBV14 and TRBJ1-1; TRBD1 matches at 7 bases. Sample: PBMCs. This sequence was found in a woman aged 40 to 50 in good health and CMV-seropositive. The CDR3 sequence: CASSQVRQGSKAFF. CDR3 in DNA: TGTGCCAGCAGCCAAGTTCGACAGGGATCTAAAGCTTTCTTT.